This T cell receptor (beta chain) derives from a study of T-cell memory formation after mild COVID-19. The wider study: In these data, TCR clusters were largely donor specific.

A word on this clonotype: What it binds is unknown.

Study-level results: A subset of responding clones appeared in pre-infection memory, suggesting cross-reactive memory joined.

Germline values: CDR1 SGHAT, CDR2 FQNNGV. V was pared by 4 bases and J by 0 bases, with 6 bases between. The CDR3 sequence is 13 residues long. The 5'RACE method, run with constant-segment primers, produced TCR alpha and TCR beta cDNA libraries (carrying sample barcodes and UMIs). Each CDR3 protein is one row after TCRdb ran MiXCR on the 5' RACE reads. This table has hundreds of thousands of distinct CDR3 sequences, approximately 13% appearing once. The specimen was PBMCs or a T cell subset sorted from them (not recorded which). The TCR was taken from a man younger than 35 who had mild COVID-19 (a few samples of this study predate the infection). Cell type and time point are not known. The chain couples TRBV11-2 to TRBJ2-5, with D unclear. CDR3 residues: CASSWADQETQYF. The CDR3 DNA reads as TGTGCCAGCAGCTGGGCAGACCAAGAGACCCAGTACTTC.